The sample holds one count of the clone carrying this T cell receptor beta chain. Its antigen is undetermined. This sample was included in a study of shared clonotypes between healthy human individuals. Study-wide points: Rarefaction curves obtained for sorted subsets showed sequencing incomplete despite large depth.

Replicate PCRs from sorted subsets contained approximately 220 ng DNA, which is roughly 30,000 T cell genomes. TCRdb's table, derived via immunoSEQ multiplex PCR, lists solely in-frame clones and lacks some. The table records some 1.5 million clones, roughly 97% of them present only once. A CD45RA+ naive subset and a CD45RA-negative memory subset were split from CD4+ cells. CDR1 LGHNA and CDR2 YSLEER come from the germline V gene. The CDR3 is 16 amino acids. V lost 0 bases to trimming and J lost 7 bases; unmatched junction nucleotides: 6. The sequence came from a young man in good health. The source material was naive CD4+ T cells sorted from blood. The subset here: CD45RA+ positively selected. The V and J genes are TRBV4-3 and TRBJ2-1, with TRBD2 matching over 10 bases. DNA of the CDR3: TGCGCCAGCAGCCAAGATTGGCTAGCGGGAGTGAATGAGCAGTTCTTC. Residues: CASSQDWLAGVNEQFF.